This T cell receptor (beta chain) was sequenced in a study of cytomegalovirus exposure and HLA in healthy donors (dated by TCRdb to 2015 to 2018). For the wider study: According to an earlier analysis of 587 of the donors, some 180 million T cells yielded 117 million unique TCR beta sequences and about 300 Gb of sequence data. Roughly 300 gigabases of sequencing data and approximately 84 million unique TCR sequences were included in an early release covering 550 to 650 HLA-typed donors. Among the roughly 400 genotyped donors, around 79% belonged to the genetic ancestry cluster associated with self-reported Caucasian donors. The study aimed to test whether cataloging public T cell receptors could reveal signatures of past pathogen exposure. The study used immunosequencing to profile the T cell repertoires of about 670 subjects and linked those repertoires to cytomegalovirus serostatus. A separate validation cohort of about 110 different subjects was used in addition to the 666-subject first cohort. To predict cytomegalovirus infection status, the study brought together high-throughput TCR immunosequencing, statistical association of individual TCRs with disease status, and machine learning. To study patterns of TCR occurrence, a later analysis re-analyzed previously published TCR beta repertoires from around 670 donors and added high-resolution HLA genotyping. In the later analysis, no new phenotypic data were used to find candidate immune exposures; instead, reliance was placed on TCR beta sequences and their occurrence across donors. In an earlier analysis of more than 550 of the donors, high-throughput TCR beta sequencing was used to judge whether each TCR beta V gene segment behaved as functional or pseudogenic. Donor age, sex, ethnicity and CMV serostatus were collected together with the repertoire data. A later genetic analysis took genome-wide SNP genotypes for about 55% of the 666 donors and used that subset as a discovery cohort. All discovery cohort repertoires had been generated using a single sequencing platform. HLA typing covered class I and class II loci at four-digit resolution. Typing coverage varied by locus: roughly 629-640 donors for A, B, C, DRB1 and DQB1; approximately 500 for DQA1; approximately 610 for DPA1; under 490 for DPB1. Four to six DR-DQ haplotypes were handled as single units for association and clustering, since linkage in the cohort was strong. On average, about 240,000 unique TCR beta nucleotide sequences were sequenced per donor among 300 to 500 genotyped donors of the cohort, with around 19% of those sequences being non-productive.

Overall study results and their limits: This cohort had only TCR beta chains sequenced, and the lack of alpha or paired-chain data limited which features could be detected. Most CMV-associated TCR beta chains appeared to be HLA-restricted in a later analysis, and the HLA associations seemed to be driven largely by CMV exposure. Cytomegalovirus status was reported to be diagnosed by the classifier with high specificity and sensitivity in both the original and validation cohorts. At a false discovery rate of 0.05, a later analysis linked 16,951 TCR beta sequences to specific HLA alleles. The authors suggested that the approach could potentially be generalized to other disease states and immunological phenotypes. A later analysis found that HLA-associated TCR beta chains were more clonally expanded and had lower generation probabilities than equally common non-associated chains. In vitro tests confirmed that three of the cytomegalovirus-associated TCR beta chains recognize cytomegalovirus antigens. The sequencing pipeline was judged likely to have produced a cluster of highly shared sequence variants as a technical artifact. When HLA alleles, especially DR and DQ, strongly co-occurred, attributing TCR associations to individual alleles was difficult. A later genetic analysis associated a missense DCLRE1C variant with V-gene and J-gene trimming of TCR beta chains, and an independent cohort replicated the association. A later analysis reported that several top co-occurrence clusters appeared linked to parvovirus B19, influenza, CMV and Epstein-Barr virus. In the study, around 150 TCR beta chains were listed as associated with cytomegalovirus. Because counts were too low, some 17 rarely observed V segments, including chromosome 9 orphons, were left out of the earlier analysis of some 600 of the donors. Some IMGT-functional V segments, including TRBV6-2 and TRBV6-3, could not be told apart with the 87-base-pair reads, so those segments were excluded. A later genetic analysis reported fewer N-insertions in productive TCRs among donors in an Asian-associated ancestry cluster than the roughly 620-donor mean. Immune exposure information for the cohort was limited to CMV serostatus. A further reported finding was that TCR beta sequences accurately predicted the HLA-A and HLA-B alleles for most subjects in the first cohort. HLA typing was unavailable for some donors at each locus, so association tests used only the typed subset. An earlier analysis of several hundred of the donors showed that most TCR beta V segments appeared in productive rearrangements either about 90% or about 30% of the time, which broadly matched IMGT annotations. A later analysis found that TCR association rates varied across HLA loci, with DRB1 alleles showing the most associated TCRs and HLA-C alleles the fewest. The presence/absence analyses assumed that sequencing depth was roughly uniform across donors, and that assumption may not be true. Most TCR sequences were observed very rarely across donors, whereas some public TCRs were present in many individuals. Correlated functional status among segregating V segments might reflect linkage disequilibrium, but an unknown experimental factor could not be ruled out.

In regard to this clone: Its antigen remains undetermined. Per-nucleotide qualities are absent, and no much larger clonotype sits a single base away.

Library prep was done by the immunoSEQ multiplex PCR assay. For the multiplex PCR, a mixture combining 60 forward primers for TCR Vbeta segments and 13 reverse primers for TCR Jbeta segments was used. A multiplex PCR assay on genomic DNA amplified the CDR3 region of rearranged TCR beta genes. The Illumina HiSeq System was used to sequence the amplified TCR beta libraries as 87-base-pair reads. Turning to the authors' computational methods: A later analysis counted about 82 million unique TCR beta chains across the 690 or so repertoires, and around 9.9 million of these chains were shared by at least two donors. A nearest-neighbor algorithm error-corrected the raw reads and collapsed the reads into unique sequences, merging closely related sequences to remove PCR and sequencing errors. CDR3 sequences were aligned to IMGT reference sequences to assign V, D and J gene segments. For a sequence to be retained, a match of at least six nucleotides to both a V gene segment and a J gene segment was required. Rearrangements were called productive when the CDR3 lacked stop codons and stayed in frame with V and J; all others were non-productive. CDR3 was defined according to IMGT convention as the region running from the second conserved V-encoded cysteine to the conserved J-encoded phenylalanine. In an earlier analysis of 550 to 650 of the donors, sequences lacking an unambiguous match to a single V gene segment were excluded. An earlier analysis of 587 of the donors classified V segments as functional when productive rearrangements were above 56.7% and as segregating when the standard deviation between donors was above 5%. To diagnose cytomegalovirus status from the catalog of TCR beta chain sequences, a statistical classification framework was built. In a later analysis, TCR nucleotide sequences were compared against IMGT/GENE-DB human TR gene sequences so that V and J genes could be assigned. In a later analysis, CDR3 sequences and most-parsimonious VDJ recombination scenarios were assigned using the TCRdist pipeline. In a later analysis, each TCR beta chain was defined by its CDR3 amino acid sequence together with its V-gene family, and reads lacking a unique V-gene family were excluded. In a later analysis, approximately 590 highly shared, low-generation-probability nucleotide sequences were removed to address suspected cross-contamination and a sequencing artifact. For each public chain, a later analysis derived a clonal expansion index from normalized ranks of inferred template counts within each repertoire. In a later analysis, generation probabilities were computed with a VDJ recombination model fitted to out-of-frame rearrangements, and the resulting probabilities were checked against IGoR. Hypergeometric tests were used in a later analysis to score TCR-TCR, TCR-HLA and TCR-CMV co-occurrence, with a repertoire-size bias correction applied to the TCR pairs. A later analysis estimated false discovery rates by permuting HLA or CMV assignments 20 times. In a later analysis, co-occurring TCRs were grouped using DBSCAN, and TCRdist sequence similarity was added for clustering within HLA-allele-positive subsets. Co-occurrence clustering excluded repertoires with fewer than 30,000 or more than 120,000 public chains, plus five with anomalous nucleotide sharing. Drawn from immuneACCESS, this table holds only the in-frame rearrangements with V and J called that TCRdb kept. Clones are partly lost; checked studies trace under half to an unresolved V gene and leave the rest unexplained. V and J calls and clone size are as listed in that table; D and trimming were resolved from the DNA. For this sample there are just over 95,000 clones; approximately 81% appear just once. Approximately 4% of the sample goes to the ten largest clones.

The cohort consisted of 600 or so healthy bone marrow donors. At the time of sampling, all cohort members were nominally healthy, though unrecorded immune exposures were likely present. The donor tested CMV seropositive, placing the donor among the approximately 290 seropositive members of the cohort. A peripheral blood sample was collected from each donor, and TCR beta sequencing was performed on peripheral blood mononuclear cells. Genomic DNA was extracted from the blood cell samples with the Qiagen DNeasy Blood Extraction Kit. The germline ends are 19 bases apart after V is trimmed by 0 bases and J by 5 bases. Taken from cysteine to phenylalanine, the CDR3 has 17 residues. Only the CDR3 DNA is retained, 51 bases long and in frame from the first base. Via the germline V gene, CDR1 is SGHNT and CDR2 YENEEA.

In this chain, TRBV11-3 is recombined with TRBJ2-5, and TRBD1 may be the D gene, going by 6 matching bases. The source is a middle-aged woman in good health and CMV-seropositive. Sequencing was carried out using PBMCs. The CDR3 protein: CASSLDGRQAQAETQYF. The nucleotides are TGTGCCAGCAGCTTAGATGGGCGACAGGCCCAGGCGGAGACCCAGTACTTC.